This T cell receptor (beta chain) was obtained from a study of beta chain features in type 1 diabetes. With 4 bases clipped from V and 2 bases from J, the junction kept 5 bases outside the gene matches. The CDR3 extends over 15 amino acids. Germline V gene lookup returns CDR1 SGHRS and CDR2 YFSETQ. The isolated RNA, all of it, was reverse transcribed, so expressed TCRB transcripts were what got sequenced. Generated by immunoSEQ multiplex PCR, the TCRdb table keeps only in-frame clones and is missing some. The sample includes about 260,000 clones, under 70% of them seen just once. The specimen sequenced was naive CD4+ T cells from blood. This sequence was found in a man younger than 45 in good health. The genes are TRBV5-1 and TRBJ2-7; TRBD1 matches 11 bases. DNA of the CDR3: TGCGCCAGCAGCCAGGACAGGGGGCATACCTACGAGCAGTACTTC. Protein sequence: CASSQDRGHTYEQYF. The full variable domain, in which reference TRBV5-1 and TRBJ2-7 provide the parts outside the CDR3, is KAGVTQTPRYLIKTRGQQVTLSCSPISGHRSVSWYQQTPGQGLQFLFEYFSETQRNKGNFPGRFSGRQFSNSRSEMNVSTLELGDSALYLCASSQDRGHTYEQYFGPGTRLTVT.